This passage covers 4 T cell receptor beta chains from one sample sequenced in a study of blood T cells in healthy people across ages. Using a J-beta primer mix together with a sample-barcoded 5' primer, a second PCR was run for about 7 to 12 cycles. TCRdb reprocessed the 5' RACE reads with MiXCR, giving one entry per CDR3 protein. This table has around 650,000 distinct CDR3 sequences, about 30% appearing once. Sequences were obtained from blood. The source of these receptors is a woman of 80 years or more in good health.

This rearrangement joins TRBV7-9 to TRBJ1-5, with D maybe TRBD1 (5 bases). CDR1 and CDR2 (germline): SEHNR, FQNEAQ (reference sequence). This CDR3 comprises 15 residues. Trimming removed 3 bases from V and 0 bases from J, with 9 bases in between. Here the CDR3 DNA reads TGTGCCAGCAGCTTTGGACAATATAGCAATCAGCCCCAGCATTTT. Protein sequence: CASSFGQYSNQPQHF.

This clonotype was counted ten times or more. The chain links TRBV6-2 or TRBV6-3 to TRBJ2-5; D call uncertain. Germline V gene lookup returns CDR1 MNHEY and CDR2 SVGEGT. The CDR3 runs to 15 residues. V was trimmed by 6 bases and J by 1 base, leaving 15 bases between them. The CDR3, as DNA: TGTGCCAGCAGACCCGGAGTGTGGATCCAAGAGACCCAGTACTTC. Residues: CASRPGVWIQETQYF.

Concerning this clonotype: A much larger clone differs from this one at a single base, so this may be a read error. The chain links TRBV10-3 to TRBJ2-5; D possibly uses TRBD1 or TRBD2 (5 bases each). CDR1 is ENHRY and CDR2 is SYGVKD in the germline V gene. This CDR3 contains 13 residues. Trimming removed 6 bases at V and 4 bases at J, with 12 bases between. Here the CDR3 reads CAIRGSGRETQYF. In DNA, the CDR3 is TGTGCCATCAGGGGGTCAGGGAGAGAGACCCAGTACTTC.

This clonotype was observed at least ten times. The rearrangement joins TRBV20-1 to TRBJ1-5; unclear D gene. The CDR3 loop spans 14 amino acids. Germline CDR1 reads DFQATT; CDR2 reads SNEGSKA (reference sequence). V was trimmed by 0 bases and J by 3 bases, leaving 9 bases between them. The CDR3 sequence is CSARDTNVNQPQHF. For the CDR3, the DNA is TGCAGTGCTAGAGATACGAACGTCAATCAGCCCCAGCATTTT.